This TCR beta chain stems from a study of CD8 T cells in Susac syndrome. Sequencing targeted TCR beta in T cells from blood (CD8+ and CD4+). The multiple sclerosis controls were treatment-naive patients, and their relapsing-remitting disease was stable or active. The authors reverse transcribed roughly 0.5 to 1 ug RNA with random hexamers. TCRdb reanalysed the immunoSEQ multiplex PCR reads using MiXCR and keeps one entry per CDR3 protein. The sample lists hundreds of thousands of distinct CDR3 sequences, 89% occurring once. Trimming shortened V by 1 base and J by 2 bases, and 9 bases separated the two germline ends. Looked up from germline, CDR1 is LGHDT and CDR2 is YNNKEL (reference sequence). The CDR3 sequence is 14 residues long.

The receptor was derived from a human donor with multiple sclerosis. Material for sequencing was CD8+ T cells from PBMCs. This rearrangement joins TRBV3-1 to TRBJ2-7, with D possibly being TRBD1 (6 bases). In DNA, the CDR3 is TGTGCCAGCAGCCAAGCAAAGGGGGCCTACGAGCAGTACTTC. It yields the protein CASSQAKGAYEQYF.